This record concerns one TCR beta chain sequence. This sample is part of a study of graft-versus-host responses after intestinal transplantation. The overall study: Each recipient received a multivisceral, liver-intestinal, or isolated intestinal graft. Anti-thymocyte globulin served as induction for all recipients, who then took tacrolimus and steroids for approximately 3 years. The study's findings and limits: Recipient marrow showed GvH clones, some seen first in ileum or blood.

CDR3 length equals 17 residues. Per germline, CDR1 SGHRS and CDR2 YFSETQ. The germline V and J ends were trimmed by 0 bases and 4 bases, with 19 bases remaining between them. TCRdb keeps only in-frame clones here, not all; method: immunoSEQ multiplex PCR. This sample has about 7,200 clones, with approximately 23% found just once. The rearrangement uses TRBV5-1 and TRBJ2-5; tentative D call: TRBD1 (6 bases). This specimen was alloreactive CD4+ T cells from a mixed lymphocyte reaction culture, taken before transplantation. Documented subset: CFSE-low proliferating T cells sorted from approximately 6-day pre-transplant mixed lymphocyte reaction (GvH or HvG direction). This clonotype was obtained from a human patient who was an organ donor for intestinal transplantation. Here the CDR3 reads CASSLDIQGRWGETQYF. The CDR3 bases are TGCGCCAGCAGCTTGGATATACAGGGACGTTGGGGAGAGACCCAGTACTTC.